Below are 20 T cell receptor beta chains sequenced from a single sample in a study of cytomegalovirus exposure and HLA in healthy donors (dated by TCRdb to about 2017). The receptor library was made with the immunoSEQ multiplex PCR assay. The multiplex PCR relied on a mix of 60 forward primers for TCR Vbeta segments and 13 reverse primers for TCR Jbeta segments. Entries here come from immuneACCESS through TCRdb and include only in-frame sequences with V and J called. Some clones fail to appear in such tables; in the studies checked, an unresolved V gene covers under half of the shortfall, and the cause of the remainder is unknown. This sample's table has entries for 130,000 or so clones. The ten largest account for 2% to 2.5% of the sample. The sample taken for sequencing was PBMCs. The receptor set was obtained from a woman under 30 in good health and CMV-seronegative.

The V call is TRBV7-7, the J call TRBJ2-5, with TRBD2 matching 8 bases. The CDR3 is 15 residues long. Germline CDR1 and CDR2: SSHAT and FNYEAQ (reference sequence). V lost 5 bases to trimming and J lost 3 bases; unmatched junction nucleotides: 8. The CDR3 loop is CASSPGGTSKETQYF. The DNA of the CDR3 is TGTGCCAGCAGCCCTGGGGGGACTAGTAAAGAGACCCAGTACTTC. Supplemented by reference TRBV7-7 and TRBJ2-5, the full variable domain reads GAGVSQSPRYKVTKRGQDVTLRCDPISSHATLYWYQQALGQGPEFLTYFNYEAQPDKSGLPSDRFSAERPEGSISTLTIQRTEQRDSAMYRCASSPGGTSKETQYFGPGTRLLVL.

The rearrangement links TRBV6-1 to TRBJ1-1; 7 bases are a match to TRBD1. Per the germline V gene, CDR1 is MNHNS and CDR2 is SASEGT. There are 15 residues in the CDR3. Germline trimming cut 6 bases from V and 1 base from J; bases unmatched to any gene: 8. The CDR3 is CASSDLGTENTEAFF. CDR3 in DNA: TGTGCCAGCAGCGACCTTGGGACAGAGAACACTGAAGCTTTCTTT.

The genes are TRBV5-1 and TRBJ2-1, with D perhaps TRBD2 (6 bases). V was shortened by 4 bases and J by 9 bases, with 14 bases between the two germline ends. The germline gives CDR1 SGHRS, CDR2 YFSETQ. The CDR3 is 13 amino acids. Written as DNA, the CDR3 is TGCGCCAGCAGCGAAAGCCTCGGGGGTGAGCAGTTCTTC. Its translation: CASSESLGGEQFF.

The chain links TRBV4-1 to TRBJ1-1, with D tentatively TRBD1 (5 bases). The V gene lost 1 base and the J gene lost 0 bases, with 9 bases spanning the gap. CDR1 MGHRA and CDR2 YSYEKL come from the germline V gene. The CDR3 has 15 amino acids. This chain's CDR3 is CASSQGGALNTEAFF. The CDR3 nucleotides read TGCGCCAGCAGCCAAGGTGGGGCTCTGAACACTGAAGCTTTCTTT.

This sequence joins TRBV11-3 and TRBJ1-1; tentatively, D is TRBD1 (5 bases). The V and J ends lost 5 bases and 1 base respectively, with 14 bases between them. This CDR3 has 15 residues. CDR1 is SGHNT and CDR2 is YENEEA in the germline V gene. CDR3 sequence reads: CASSRTVGGNTEAFF. CDR3 DNA sequence: TGTGCCAGCAGCCGCACGGTGGGGGGGAACACTGAAGCTTTCTTT.

The chain recombines TRBV19 with TRBJ1-3; no firm D call. This CDR3 contains 14 residues. The germline V gene encodes CDR1 LNHDA and CDR2 SQIVND (reference sequence). Trimming removed 2 bases at V and 5 bases at J, with 10 bases between. CDR3 amino acids: CASSIHGIRNTIYF. The CDR3 DNA reads TGTGCCAGTAGTATACACGGTATCAGAAACACCATATATTTT.

The chain combines TRBV28 with TRBJ1-1; weak D call: TRBD1 (5 bases). The CDR3 runs 14 residues. Per the germline V gene, CDR1 is MDHEN and CDR2 is SYDVKM. V lost 3 bases, J lost 4 bases, and 12 bases lay in between. CDR3 protein: CASSFRGFRTEAFF. CDR3 nucleotides: TGTGCCAGCAGTTTTAGGGGTTTTCGCACTGAAGCTTTCTTT. Together with reference TRBV28 and TRBJ1-1, the CDR3 gives the full variable domain: DVKVTQSSRYLVKRTGEKVFLECVQDMDHENMFWYRQDPGLGLRLIYFSYDVKMKEKGDIPEGYSVSREKKERFSLILESASTNQTSMYLCASSFRGFRTEAFFGQGTRLTVV.

This rearrangement joins TRBV6-4 to TRBJ2-3; 10 bases are a match to TRBD2. From germline, CDR1 is MRHNA and CDR2 SNTAGT. V lost 3 bases and J lost 2; bases outside the gene matches: 2. The CDR3 is made up of 15 amino acids. DNA for the CDR3: TGTGCCAGCAGTGAAACTAGCGGGGCCACAGATACGCAGTATTTT. Protein: CASSETSGATDTQYF.

V usage is TRBV7-3 and J usage is TRBJ1-5, with TRBD1 matching 7 bases. After removal of 5 bases from V and 3 bases from J, the junction contained 1 base not matched to a gene. Germline loops: CDR1 SGHTA, CDR2 FQGTGA. The CDR3 has 13 amino acids. The CDR3 coding sequence is TGTGCCAGCAGCCAGGGGGTCAATCAGCCCCAGCATTTT. Translated, it gives CASSQGVNQPQHF.

The chain's CDR3 is CASSLDSGRAYEQYV. The CDR3 DNA is TGCGCCAGCAGCTTGGATAGCGGGAGGGCCTACGAGCAGTACGTC. The V call is TRBV5-1, the J call TRBJ2-7; TRBD2 matches at 11 bases. This CDR3 region has 15 residues. Losses at the gene ends were 0 bases for V and 2 bases for J; bases not matched to a gene: 1. The V gene's germline CDR1 is SGHRS and CDR2 YFSETQ.

V is TRBV6-1 and J is TRBJ2-7; no clear D gene. Germline V gives CDR1 MNHNS, CDR2 SASEGT. The CDR3 is 13 amino acids. Trimming took 10 bases from V and 0 from J, leaving 13 bases between them. DNA for the CDR3: TGTGCCACCGCCATCCGAGACTCCTACGAGCAGTACGTC. Translated, it gives CATAIRDSYEQYV.

V gene TRBV19 combines with J gene TRBJ1-2, with 7 bases that match TRBD1. Germline V gives CDR1 LNHDA, CDR2 SQIVND (reference sequence). This CDR3 contains 15 residues. J gave up 0 bases and V 9 bases, and 10 bases lay outside the gene matches. The CDR3 spells CASLTGQAPNYGYTF. The DNA for the CDR3 is TGTGCCAGCCTCACCGGACAGGCCCCTAACTATGGCTACACCTTC.

The chain links TRBV30 to TRBJ2-1; 8 positions agree with TRBD1. The V and J ends lost 0 bases and 9 bases, in that order; junction bases with no gene match: 7. The germline V gene has CDR1 GTSNPN and CDR2 SVGIG (reference sequence). The CDR3 runs to 14 residues. The CDR3 DNA reads TGTGCCTGGAGTGTACTTACAGGGGGAAGTGAGCAGTTCTTC. This translates into CAWSVLTGGSEQFF.

The rearrangement joins TRBV10-3 to TRBJ2-1, with D possibly being TRBD2 (5 bases). V shed 5 bases and J shed 3 bases, with 23 bases lying between them. This CDR3 comprises 18 residues. Germline assignment: CDR1 ENHRY and CDR2 SYGVKD. The CDR3 reads CAISPVAEKGDYYNEQFF. In nucleotides, the CDR3 is TGTGCCATCAGTCCTGTTGCGGAGAAGGGAGATTACTACAATGAGCAGTTCTTC.

The rearrangement joins TRBV4-3 to TRBJ2-1, with 7 positions matching TRBD1. Trimming removed 1 base from V and 10 bases from J; junction bases left unmatched: 13. Germline CDR1 LGHNA, CDR2 YSLEER. This CDR3 has 16 residues. The CDR3 here is CASSQAPTGPHREQFF. As DNA, the CDR3 is TGCGCCAGCAGCCAAGCTCCGACAGGGCCACACAGAGAGCAGTTCTTC.

The chain recombines TRBV19 with TRBJ1-2; tentative D call: TRBD1 (5 bases). CDR1 and CDR2 from the germline V gene are LNHDA and SQIVND (reference sequence). This CDR3 spans 14 amino acids. V gave up 0 bases and J gave up 5 bases, with 10 bases separating them. CDR3 DNA: TGTGCCAGTAGTATAGACCGGGACTTATATGGCTACACCTTC. This encodes CASSIDRDLYGYTF. Complete variable domain (other parts from reference TRBV19 and TRBJ1-2): DGGITQSPKYLFRKEGQNVTLSCEQNLNHDAMYWYRQDPGQGLRLIYYSQIVNDFQKGDIAEGYSVSREKKESFPLTVTSAQKNPTAFYLCASSIDRDLYGYTFGSGTRLTVV.

CDR3 loop: CASSRQGAEYEQYF. The CDR3 DNA sequence: TGTGCCAGCAGCCGGCAGGGGGCTGAGTACGAGCAGTACTTC. The chain carries TRBV7-9 and TRBJ2-5; 8 bases agree with TRBD1. The closer fit of TRBJ2-7 to the DNA end suggests the J call may be wrong. CDR1 is SEHNR, CDR2 FQNEAQ, per germline (reference sequence). CDR3 length: 14 amino acids.

In DNA, the CDR3 is TGCGCCAGCAGGAAGAATACGGCGGGAGGGAGCACAGATACGCAGTATTTT. Its translation is CASRKNTAGGSTDTQYF. The chain has TRBV5-1 and TRBJ2-3, with 9 nucleotides matching TRBD2. The CDR3 extends over 17 amino acids. Germline CDR1 SGHRS, CDR2 YFSETQ. J was trimmed by 0 bases and V by 5 bases; bases with no gene match: 10.

The chain links TRBV5-1 to TRBJ2-1; 7 bases are shared with TRBD2. Looked up from germline, CDR1 is SGHRS and CDR2 is YFSETQ. Germline trimming cut 4 bases from V and 6 bases from J; bases unmatched to any gene: 13. The CDR3 has 16 amino acids. The CDR3 sequence is CASSPWSGGSGNEQFF. The DNA of the CDR3 is TGCGCCAGCAGCCCGTGGTCGGGCGGGAGCGGCAATGAGCAGTTCTTC.

The V and J genes are TRBV9 and TRBJ2-3; 7 bases line up with TRBD1. V lost 4 bases and J lost 2; bases outside the gene matches: 7. Germline lookup yields CDR1 SGDLS and CDR2 YYNGEE. This CDR3 region has 15 residues. The CDR3 sequence is CASSQWDSNTDTQYF. The CDR3 DNA reads TGTGCCAGCAGCCAATGGGACAGTAACACAGATACGCAGTATTTT.